The present entry profiles one T cell receptor beta chain with its context. Its antigen is unidentified. At one end, the junction sequence differs from germline, possibly due to a read error. This entry belongs to a study of blood T cells in healthy people across ages. Study-level background: Capturing about one barcoded beta molecule per two T cells was achieved by template switching. Notes on the study in general: Age showed a roughly linear inverse relationship with TCR beta diversity per million T cells. Diversity estimates drawn from one million T cells were deemed underestimates.

The use of a sample-barcoded 5' primer and a J-beta primer mix characterized a second PCR of roughly 6 to 12 cycles. TCRdb reprocessed the 5' RACE reads via MiXCR and lists one record per CDR3 protein. The table shows about 1.4 million distinct CDR3 sequences, with almost 60% occurring only once. The CDR3 loop spans 13 amino acids. In germline, CDR1 is MNHNY, CDR2 SVGAGI (reference sequence). This chain links TRBV6-6 with TRBJ2-5, with D unclear. The tail of the sequence fits TRBJ2-7 better, so the J call may be wrong. Sequenced sample: blood. The source is a man aged 18 to 30 in good health. The DNA of the CDR3 is TGTGCCATCAGTGGGCAGGTGACCTACGAGCAGTACTTC. This gives the protein CAISGQVTYEQYF.